These 21 T cell receptor beta chains were all obtained from the same sample, sequenced in a study of regulatory T cells in long-lasting Graves disease. In building TCR beta libraries, iRepertoire HTBI primers were used together with Arm-PCR of CDR3 regions. TCRdb processed the multiplex PCR reads anew with MiXCR; each CDR3 protein has one entry. The data show approximately 440,000 distinct CDR3 sequences, around 24% seen once. Described time point: persistent/refractory GD, antithyroid drugs over 5 years with positive TRAb. PBMC RNA served as the TCR library source. The specimen comprised peripheral blood mononuclear cells (PBMCs), sampled when the disease was refractory, from a patient treated with antithyroid drugs. The receptors shown here come from a female donor with Graves disease.

The rearrangement uses TRBV4-2 and TRBJ2-7, with 10 bases identical to TRBD2. This CDR3 comprises 18 residues. Germline V gene sequence: CDR1 LGHNA, CDR2 YNFKEQ. Losses at the gene ends were 0 bases for V and 3 bases for J; bases not matched to a gene: 11. CDR3 in amino acids: CASSQDGVASGRGYEQYF. Here the CDR3 DNA reads TGTGCCAGCAGCCAAGACGGTGTGGCTAGCGGGAGAGGCTACGAGCAGTACTTC.

The chain employs TRBV29-1 and TRBJ1-1; a possible D gene is TRBD1 (5 bases). CDR1 and CDR2 from the germline V gene are SQVTM and ANQGSEA. This CDR3 spans 13 amino acids. V was clipped by 4 bases and J by 0 bases, with 9 bases between them. CDR3 coding DNA: TGCAGCGTTGTCGGGGGATTGAACACTGAAGCTTTCTTT. Residues: CSVVGGLNTEAFF. Full variable domain (remainder filled in from reference TRBV29-1 and TRBJ1-1): SAVISQKPSRDICQRGTSLTIQCQVDSQVTMMFWYRQQPGQSLTLIATANQGSEATYESGFVIDKFPISRPNLTFSTLTVSNMSPEDSSIYLCSVVGGLNTEAFFGQGTRLTVV.

This clonotype has only a few counts. J is TRBJ2-7 and V is TRBV7-8; D is uncertain. The CDR3 is made up of 14 amino acids. Germline lookup yields CDR1 SGHVS and CDR2 FQNEAQ. V was clipped by 5 bases and J by 0 bases, with 11 bases between them. The DNA for the CDR3 is TGTGCCAGCAGCCTCGGGCCTTTCTCCTACGAGCAGTACTTC. Amino acid sequence: CASSLGPFSYEQYF.

This clonotype was counted a few times. V and J are TRBV6-1 and TRBJ2-7; 9 positions agree with TRBD1. V gave up 6 bases and J gave up 2 bases; unmatched junction bases: 11. CDR1 and CDR2 from the germline V gene are MNHNS and SASEGT. CDR3 length equals 16 residues. The CDR3 DNA is TGTGCCAGCAGGCCAAGACCCCGGGACAGGGCCTACGAGCAGTACTTC. It codes for CASRPRPRDRAYEQYF.

This clonotype was observed a handful of times. Since the CDR3 does not end with the conserved phenylalanine or tryptophan, this likely comes from a read error. The genes are TRBV2 and TRBJ2-2, with D possibly TRBD1 on 5 matching bases. Germline CDR1 reads SNHLY; CDR2 reads FYNNEI. CDR3 length equals 15 residues. Between the trimmed V and J ends, which lost 6 bases and 0 bases, there was a span of 11 bases. CDR3 DNA: TGTGCCAGCAGAAGAGACAGCACGAACACCGGGGAGCTGTTTCTT. Protein sequence: CASRRDSTNTGELFL.

Ten or more counts support this clonotype. CDR3 bases: TGCGCCAGCAGCGGTAGCACAGATACGCAGTATTTT. Its translation is CASSGSTDTQYF. The gene calls are TRBV5-1 and TRBJ2-3; no definite D call. CDR3 length equals 12 residues. V gave up 4 bases and J gave up 0 bases, with 3 bases separating them. CDR1 is SGHRS and CDR2 is YFSETQ in the germline V gene.

The rearrangement links TRBV2 to TRBJ2-3; D uncertain. Germline V lookup: CDR1 SNHLY, CDR2 FYNNEI. V was pared by 1 base and J by 2 bases, with 7 bases between. This CDR3 comprises 14 residues. CDR3: CASSEGLPTDTQYF. The CDR3, as DNA: TGTGCCAGCAGTGAAGGCCTGCCCACAGATACGCAGTATTTT.

About this clonotype: A read error is likely, as this CDR3 ends without the conserved phenylalanine or tryptophan. The chain recombines TRBV12-3 or TRBV12-4 with TRBJ1-1, with a weak D call TRBD1 (5 bases). Trimming took 5 bases from V and 7 from J, leaving 8 bases between them. This CDR3 is built from 11 residues. CDR3 DNA sequence: TGTGCCAGCAGTATGGGGGGTGAAGCTTTCATT. This sequence encodes CASSMGGEAFI.

The table lists this clonotype with many counts. The CDR3 DNA is TGTGCCAGCAGTGTTGGACAGGGAGGTAGCAATCAGCCCCAGCATTTT. It is translated as CASSVGQGGSNQPQHF. This chain uses TRBV2 with TRBJ1-5, with 8 bases lining up with TRBD1. The CDR3 length is 16 residues. CDR1 is SNHLY and CDR2 is FYNNEI in the germline V gene. Germline trimming cut 4 bases from V and 0 bases from J; bases unmatched to any gene: 5.

In its sample, this clonotype was seen many times. V gene TRBV20-1 combines with J gene TRBJ2-7; TRBD1 matches at 7 bases. The V gene end was trimmed by 3 bases and the J gene end by 4 bases; junction bases not matched to a gene: 12. Germline V gene sequence: CDR1 DFQATT, CDR2 SNEGSKA (reference sequence). The CDR3 covers 15 residues. CDR3 DNA: TGCAGTGCTAGGGCCGGGACAGATACAGTTTACGAGCAGTACTTC. This gives the protein CSARAGTDTVYEQYF.

This clonotype was seen many times. V gene TRBV12-3 or TRBV12-4 combines with J gene TRBJ2-7, with 10 bases that match TRBD2. J gave up 0 bases and V 5 bases, and 4 bases lay outside the gene matches. The CDR3 is 15 residues long. The chain's CDR3 is CASSPLAGVSYEQYF. The CDR3 nucleotides read TGTGCCAGCAGTCCGCTAGCGGGAGTCTCCTACGAGCAGTACTTC.

The V call is TRBV29-1, the J call TRBJ1-2; 8 bases agree with TRBD1. The CDR3 loop spans 16 amino acids. Germline V gene sequence: CDR1 SQVTM, CDR2 ANQGSEA. The trim removed 7 bases at V and 2 bases at J, leaving 15 bases unmatched. CDR3 bases: TGCAGCGCCCAGCCATGGGGACAGGAGGAAAACTATGGCTACACCTTC. It codes for CSAQPWGQEENYGYTF. The variable domain in full, with the rest retrieved from reference TRBV29-1 and TRBJ1-2, is SAVISQKPSRDICQRGTSLTIQCQVDSQVTMMFWYRQQPGQSLTLIATANQGSEATYESGFVIDKFPISRPNLTFSTLTVSNMSPEDSSIYLCSAQPWGQEENYGYTFGSGTRLTVV.

A few counts support this clonotype. CDR3 DNA sequence: TGCGCCAGCAGCTTGGGGAGGACAGGGGGCGGCACTGAAGCTTTCTTT. This translates into CASSLGRTGGGTEAFF. The chain is built from TRBV5-1 and TRBJ1-1; TRBD1 agrees at 11 bases. Germline loops: CDR1 SGHRS, CDR2 YFSETQ. This CDR3 is 16 amino acids long. Germline trimming cut 0 bases from V and 4 bases from J; bases unmatched to any gene: 5.

The V and J genes are TRBV7-9 and TRBJ2-4; 7 bases match TRBD1. Germline-derived CDR1 and CDR2 are SEHNR and FQNEAQ (reference sequence). This CDR3 is built from 15 residues. V lost 0 bases and J lost 5; bases outside the gene matches: 4. The DNA for the CDR3 is TGTGCCAGCAGCTTAGCGTTTGGACAGGAAAACATTCAGTACTTC. This gives the protein CASSLAFGQENIQYF.

This clonotype was seen a handful of times. This chain joins TRBV18 and TRBJ1-1; D gene unclear. Looked up from germline, CDR1 is KGHSH and CDR2 is LQKENI. The CDR3 runs to 15 residues. Trimming shortened V by 3 bases and J by 4 bases, and 15 bases separated the two germline ends. As DNA, the CDR3 is TGTGCCAGCTCACCCGCGGGGAGGCTCGGCACTGAAGCTTTCTTT. It specifies CASSPAGRLGTEAFF. The complete variable domain, with remaining parts taken from reference TRBV18 and TRBJ1-1, reads NAGVMQNPRHLVRRRGQEARLRCSPMKGHSHVYWYRQLPEEGLKFMVYLQKENIIDESGMPKERFSAEFPKEGPSILRIQQVVRGDSAAYFCASSPAGRLGTEAFFGQGTRLTVV.

This clonotype was counted between two and nine times. The chain couples TRBV19 to TRBJ1-1; D perhaps matches TRBD1 (6 bases). V was trimmed by 7 bases and J by 2 bases, leaving 14 bases between them. The germline gives CDR1 LNHDA, CDR2 SQIVND (reference sequence). CDR3 length equals 14 residues. As DNA, the CDR3 is TGTGCCAGTAACCGAGGACAGACTAACACTGAAGCTTTCTTT. Protein: CASNRGQTNTEAFF.

As to this clonotype: The junction and the germline gene differ at one end; a read error may be behind it. The chain employs TRBV5-1 and TRBJ1-5; D might be TRBD1 (6 bases). Per germline, CDR1 SGHRS and CDR2 YFSETQ. This CDR3 is 13 amino acids long. The CDR3 coding sequence is TGTGCCAGCAGCTTGGACAGAGACCTGGCCCAGCATTTT. This encodes CASSLDRDLAQHF.

CDR3 nucleotide sequence: TGTGCCAGCAGCTACCCGGGACAGCATTACGAGCAGTACTTC. As protein: CASSYPGQHYEQYF. The chain employs TRBV7-9 and TRBJ2-7; 7 bases agree with TRBD1. This CDR3 has 14 residues. The germline CDR1 and CDR2 sequences are SEHNR and FQNEAQ (reference sequence). The V gene end was trimmed by 4 bases and the J gene end by 4 bases; junction bases not matched to a gene: 7.

The V and J genes are TRBV2 and TRBJ2-1, with TRBD1 matching over 9 bases. In germline, CDR1 is SNHLY, CDR2 FYNNEI. Germline trimming cut 5 bases from V and 15 bases from J; bases unmatched to any gene: 8. The CDR3 consists of 12 residues. The CDR3 DNA sequence: TGTGCCAGCAGTTATGTCGGGACAGGGCCGTTCTTC. It translates to CASSYVGTGPFF.

V is TRBV19 and J is TRBJ2-4; 10 nucleotides line up with TRBD1. V was pared by 5 bases and J by 1 base, with 8 bases of the junction left unmatched. The CDR3 extends over 17 amino acids. Germline V gene sequence: CDR1 LNHDA, CDR2 SQIVND (reference sequence). CDR3 in amino acids: CASSPGTGVGAKNIQYF. As DNA, the CDR3 is TGTGCCAGTAGTCCCGGGACAGGGGTTGGGGCCAAAAACATTCAGTACTTC. The whole variable domain, remainder taken from reference TRBV19 and TRBJ2-4, is DGGITQSPKYLFRKEGQNVTLSCEQNLNHDAMYWYRQDPGQGLRLIYYSQIVNDFQKGDIAEGYSVSREKKESFPLTVTSAQKNPTAFYLCASSPGTGVGAKNIQYFGAGTRLSVL.

This clonotype is a singleton in its sample. J is TRBJ2-5 and V is TRBV4-1, with a tentative D call TRBD1 (6 bases). Trimming stripped 1 base from V and 5 bases from J, with 14 bases between. The CDR3 is 15 amino acids. Germline values: CDR1 MGHRA, CDR2 YSYEKL. The CDR3 region is CASSQGRGVVETQYF. The CDR3 DNA is TGCGCCAGCAGCCAAGGCAGGGGAGTTGTTGAGACCCAGTACTTC.